These 27 T cell receptor beta chains were all obtained from the same sample, sequenced in a study of blood T cell repertoires in COVID-19. Clones were read by immunoSEQ multiplex PCR, and TCRdb kept only the in-frame ones, dropping some. This table has about 150,000 clones, roughly 83% appearing once. Sequenced input: peripheral blood. The receptors were gathered from a man younger than 35 with active or convalescent COVID-19.

The V and J genes are TRBV29-1 and TRBJ2-7, with TRBD1 identical over 7 bases. Per the germline V gene, CDR1 is SQVTM and CDR2 is ANQGSEA. This CDR3 is built from 12 residues. The V segment lost 4 bases and the J segment 3 bases; nucleotides outside the gene matches: 3. The CDR3 DNA sequence: TGCAGCGTTGTAGGGACAGTCTACGAGCAGTACTTC. It specifies CSVVGTVYEQYF.

The V and J genes are TRBV19 and TRBJ2-1; perhaps TRBD1 as D (7 bases). The CDR3 is 14 amino acids. The ends were cut back, 9 bases at V and 5 bases at J, with 17 bases in the middle. Germline-derived CDR1 and CDR2 are LNHDA and SQIVND (reference sequence). Here the CDR3 reads CASGRGQRDNEQFF. The CDR3 DNA is TGTGCCAGCGGACGGGGACAGCGGGACAATGAGCAGTTCTTC.

The chain employs TRBV3-1 (or the pseudogene TRBV3-2) and TRBJ1-4; D may be TRBD1 (5 bases). Germline V gene lookup returns CDR1 LGHDT and CDR2 YNNKEL (reference sequence). The germline V and J ends were trimmed by 7 bases and 3 bases, with 18 bases remaining between them. This CDR3 spans 16 amino acids. In DNA, the CDR3 is TGTGCCAGCACCTCGGGGGAAGGGGTGGCTAATGAAAAACTGTTTTTT. Its translation is CASTSGEGVANEKLFF.

The J gene is TRBJ1-5, the V gene TRBV7-9; D not resolved. CDR3 length equals 13 residues. The V gene's germline CDR1 is SEHNR and CDR2 FQNEAQ (reference sequence). The V end lost 5 bases, the J end lost 0 bases, and 5 bases lay between the germline ends. The CDR3 loop is CASSRLSNQPQHF. DNA for the CDR3: TGTGCCAGCAGCAGACTTAGCAATCAGCCCCAGCATTTT.

The V call is TRBV6-1, the J call TRBJ2-3; TRBD1 might be the D (6 bases). Trimming pared 0 bases from V and 1 base from J, leaving 14 bases between. Germline assignment: CDR1 MNHNS and CDR2 SASEGT. This CDR3 contains 17 residues. The CDR3 here is CASSEAIAGAGTDTQYF. CDR3 bases: TGTGCCAGCAGTGAAGCGATAGCAGGGGCGGGCACAGATACGCAGTATTTT.

This chain uses TRBV25-1 with TRBJ1-5, with D perhaps TRBD1 (5 bases). The CDR3 runs to 14 residues. The V end lost 9 bases, the J end lost 3 bases, and 15 bases lay between the germline ends. In germline, CDR1 is MGHDK, CDR2 SYGVNS. CDR3 nucleotide sequence: TGTGCCAGTACAGTACAGGAATACAATCAGCCCCAGCATTTT. Encoded protein: CASTVQEYNQPQHF. Based on the CDR3 plus reference TRBV25-1 and TRBJ1-5, the full variable domain is EADIYQTPRYLVIGTGKKITLECSQTMGHDKMYWYQQDPGMELHLIHYSYGVNSTEKGDLSSESTVSRIRTEHFPLTLESARPSHTSQYLCASTVQEYNQPQHFGDGTRLSIL.

The rearrangement links TRBV20-1 to TRBJ2-3, with D uncertain. The germline CDR1 and CDR2 sequences are DFQATT and SNEGSKA (reference sequence). The CDR3 is made up of 15 amino acids. With 3 bases removed from V and 3 bases from J, the gap between germline ends came to 16 bases. The CDR3 nucleotides read TGCAGTGCTAGTTCCCCTAGGAGAGCAACAGATACGCAGTATTTT. Its translation: CSASSPRRATDTQYF.

J is TRBJ1-6 and V is TRBV27, with a possible D match to TRBD1 (5 bases). V lost 4 bases and J 14 bases, leaving 15 bases between the germline ends. This CDR3 is built from 13 residues. Germline V CDR1 and CDR2: MNHEY, SMNVEV (reference sequence). CDR3 loop: CASSSQGAAALHF. CDR3 sequence (DNA): TGTGCCAGCAGTTCCCAGGGCGCGGCGGCCCTCCACTTT.

This clone appeared a single time. The chain combines TRBV10-3 with TRBJ1-1, with D possibly matching TRBD1 (5 bases). Trimming pared 10 bases from V and 3 bases from J, leaving 15 bases between. This CDR3 region has 13 residues. Germline V gene data show CDR1 as ENHRY and CDR2 as SYGVKD. The CDR3: CATNSGGDTEAFF. The CDR3 DNA reads as TGTGCCACCAACAGCGGGGGGGACACTGAAGCTTTCTTT.

The rearrangement links TRBV9 to TRBJ1-5; 7 nucleotides align to TRBD1. Germline V gene lookup returns CDR1 SGDLS and CDR2 YYNGEE. V was pared by 4 bases and J by 8 bases, with 9 bases of the junction left unmatched. This CDR3 spans 14 amino acids. DNA of the CDR3: TGTGCCAGCAGCCCGACAGGGTGGGAGAAGCCCCAGCATTTT. Its protein product is CASSPTGWEKPQHF.

The rearrangement links TRBV2 to TRBJ2-7; a weak D match, TRBD1 (7 bases). The CDR3 spans 14 residues. Germline loops: CDR1 SNHLY, CDR2 FYNNEI. The V end was cut by 8 bases, the J end by 5 bases, with 19 bases between. The CDR3 is CASGRTGSFDEQYF. CDR3 nucleotides: TGTGCCAGCGGGAGGACAGGTTCATTTGACGAGCAGTACTTC.

CDR3 nucleotides: TGTGCCAGTACGACGGGAGTCCGGAATAGGAGGGAGACCCAGTACTTC. Amino acids: CASTTGVRNRRETQYF. V and J are TRBV28 and TRBJ2-5, with a weak D call TRBD2 (6 bases). The germline V and J ends were trimmed by 9 bases and 5 bases, with 25 bases remaining between them. This CDR3 is 16 amino acids long. Germline-derived CDR1 and CDR2 are MDHEN and SYDVKM.

V gene TRBV7-2 combines with J gene TRBJ2-5; no clear D gene. V was cut by 5 bases and J by 2 bases, with 9 bases left in between. Germline CDR1 reads SGHTA; CDR2 reads FQGNSA. This CDR3 has 13 residues. Here the CDR3 reads CASSGPAQETQYF. The CDR3, as DNA: TGTGCCAGCAGCGGCCCTGCTCAAGAGACCCAGTACTTC.

V is TRBV7-3 and J is TRBJ2-1; TRBD1 is a possible D gene (7 bases). Germline V gives CDR1 SGHTA, CDR2 FQGTGA. CDR3 length equals 14 residues. V lost 1 base and J 7 bases, leaving 11 bases between the germline ends. The CDR3 sequence is CASSLRRGQNEQFF. The CDR3 bases are TGTGCCAGCAGCTTAAGGAGGGGGCAGAATGAGCAGTTCTTC.

V gene TRBV19 combines with J gene TRBJ2-7; D is perhaps TRBD1 (5 bases). The germline V and J ends were trimmed by 3 bases and 5 bases, with 8 bases remaining between them. The CDR3 consists of 12 residues. From germline, CDR1 is LNHDA and CDR2 SQIVND (reference sequence). Here the CDR3 DNA reads TGTGCCAGTAGTATTTCGGACAACGAGCAGTACTTC. Translation: CASSISDNEQYF.

Only one count was recorded for this clone. This rearrangement joins TRBV10-1 to TRBJ1-2; D unclear. CDR3 length: 16 amino acids. V lost 0 bases, J lost 4 bases, and 15 bases lay in between. Germline values: CDR1 WNHNN, CDR2 SYGVQD (reference sequence). The CDR3: CASSESWNSPIYGYTF. The CDR3 DNA sequence: TGCGCCAGCAGTGAGTCTTGGAACAGCCCTATCTATGGCTACACCTTC.

The rearrangement uses TRBV19 and TRBJ2-3; a possible D gene is TRBD1 (5 bases). The CDR3 length is 14 residues. Trimming shortened V by 6 bases and J by 0 bases, and 10 bases separated the two germline ends. CDR1 and CDR2 from the germline V gene are LNHDA and SQIVND (reference sequence). The CDR3 loop reads CASSRAASTDTQYF. The CDR3 nucleotides read TGTGCCAGTAGCAGGGCAGCTAGCACAGATACGCAGTATTTT.

The V call is TRBV7-2, the J call TRBJ2-5, with D unresolved. The CDR3 runs to 15 residues. Between the trimmed V and J ends, which lost 1 base and 5 bases, there was a span of 14 bases. Germline V CDR1 and CDR2: SGHTA, FQGNSA. For the CDR3, the DNA is TGTGCCAGCAGCTTAGTAGGCGGCCGATCGGAGACCCAGTACTTC. It yields the protein CASSLVGGRSETQYF.

The chain couples TRBV7-3 to TRBJ2-3; D is perhaps TRBD2 (6 bases). The V gene lost 2 bases and the J gene lost 4 bases, with 13 bases spanning the gap. The CDR3 loop spans 15 amino acids. The germline V gene has CDR1 SGHTA and CDR2 FQGTGA. CDR3 nucleotide sequence: TGTGCCAGCAGCTTAGACGGGAGTCGGTCAGATACGCAGTATTTT. It is translated as CASSLDGSRSDTQYF. Using reference TRBV7-3 and TRBJ2-3 for the parts outside the CDR3, the full variable domain is GAGVSQTPSNKVTEKGKYVELRCDPISGHTALYWYRQSLGQGPEFLIYFQGTGAADDSGLPNDRFFAVRPEGSVSTLKIQRTERGDSAVYLCASSLDGSRSDTQYFGPGTRLTVL.

This clone was seen a single time. The DNA is left out, because the CDR3 cannot be placed on it with certainty; the CDR3 is given as TCRdb lists it. The chain couples TRBV27 to TRBJ2-1; the table's D call, TRBD2, was not checked against the DNA. Germline V gene lookup returns CDR1 MNHEY and CDR2 SMNVEV (reference sequence). Termini included, the CDR3 measures 21 amino acids. Here the CDR3 reads CASSVSDGSLLGMGSYNEQFF.

The chain recombines TRBV19 with TRBJ2-5; D is possibly TRBD2 (6 bases). This CDR3 is built from 14 residues. CDR1 is LNHDA, CDR2 SQIVND, per germline (reference sequence). The V gene lost 1 base and the J gene lost 4 bases, with 10 bases spanning the gap. The CDR3 bases are TGTGCCAGTAGTATAGCGGGAGTTGGAGAGACCCAGTACTTC. Translation gives CASSIAGVGETQYF. Full variable domain (missing parts from reference TRBV19 and TRBJ2-5): DGGITQSPKYLFRKEGQNVTLSCEQNLNHDAMYWYRQDPGQGLRLIYYSQIVNDFQKGDIAEGYSVSREKKESFPLTVTSAQKNPTAFYLCASSIAGVGETQYFGPGTRLLVL.

The chain uses TRBV27 and TRBJ2-1; 9 bases map to TRBD1. The CDR3 runs 14 residues. Trimming cost V 8 bases and J 4 bases; bases outside gene matches: 6. CDR1 is MNHEY, CDR2 SMNVEV, per germline (reference sequence). CDR3 sequence: CASSGQGTYNEQFF. CDR3 sequence (DNA): TGTGCCAGCTCCGGACAGGGGACTTACAATGAGCAGTTCTTC.

The CDR3 is CASSFLTPEQFF. DNA for the CDR3: TGTGCCAGCAGCTTCCTGACACCCGAGCAGTTCTTC. The rearrangement links TRBV5-6 to TRBJ2-1; D gene ambiguous. The CDR3 is made up of 12 amino acids. V lost 2 bases and J 10 bases, leaving 10 bases between the germline ends. Germline-derived CDR1 and CDR2 are SGHDT and YYEEEE.

This chain joins TRBV6-1 and TRBJ1-1, with D possibly TRBD1 on 5 matching bases. The V end was cut by 2 bases, the J end by 7 bases, with 20 bases between. Germline V gene data show CDR1 as MNHNS and CDR2 as SASEGT. CDR3 length equals 16 residues. The CDR3 nucleotides read TGTGCCAGCAGTGAATGGGAAGCTCTCTGGGGCCTTGAAGCTTTCTTT. Encoded protein: CASSEWEALWGLEAFF.

The chain uses TRBV25-1 and TRBJ2-7; D is perhaps TRBD2 (5 bases). CDR3 length: 13 residues. V lost 4 bases and J 3 bases, leaving 10 bases between the germline ends. Germline loops: CDR1 MGHDK, CDR2 SYGVNS. CDR3 sequence (DNA): TGTGCCAGCAGTGGTGGGAGAGGCTACGAGCAGTACTTC. Protein: CASSGGRGYEQYF.

This chain joins TRBV6-1 and TRBJ1-1; D not certain. Trimming removed 0 bases from V and 0 bases from J, with 8 bases in between. Germline lookup yields CDR1 MNHNS and CDR2 SASEGT. The CDR3 sequence is 15 residues long. CDR3 nucleotides: TGTGCCAGCAGTGAAGCGCACAGACTGAACACTGAAGCTTTCTTT. Amino acids: CASSEAHRLNTEAFF.

The CDR3 region has the DNA TGTGCCAGCAGCCACCGGGACTCCCGAAATGAGCAGTTCTTC. Translating it yields CASSHRDSRNEQFF. This rearrangement joins TRBV3-1 (or the pseudogene TRBV3-2) to TRBJ2-1; the D gene is possibly TRBD2 (6 bases). V was pared by 3 bases and J by 7 bases, with 13 bases between. The CDR3 spans 14 residues. Germline assignment: CDR1 LGHDT and CDR2 YNNKEL (reference sequence).